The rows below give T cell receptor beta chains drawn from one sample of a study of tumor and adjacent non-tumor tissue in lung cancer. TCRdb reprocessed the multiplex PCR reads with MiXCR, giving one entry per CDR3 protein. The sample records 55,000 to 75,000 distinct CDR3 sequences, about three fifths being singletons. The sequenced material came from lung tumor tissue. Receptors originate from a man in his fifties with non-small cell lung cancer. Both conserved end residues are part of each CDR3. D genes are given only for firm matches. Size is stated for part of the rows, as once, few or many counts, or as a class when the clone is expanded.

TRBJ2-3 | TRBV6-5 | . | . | CASSYMGGRGYTQYF | TGTGCCAGCAGTTACATGGGGGGCCGGGGATATACGCAGTATTTT
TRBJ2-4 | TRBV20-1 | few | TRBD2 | CSARDWEGLNIQYF | TGCAGTGCTAGAGATTGGGAGGGGCTAAACATTCAGTACTTC
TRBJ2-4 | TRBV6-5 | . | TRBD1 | CASSYSGTGARDIQYF | TGTGCCAGCAGTTATTCCGGGACAGGAGCCAGAGACATTCAGTACTTC
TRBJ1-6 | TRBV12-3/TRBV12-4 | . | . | CASNYRREDNSLLHF | TGTGCCAGCAATTACAGGCGAGAGGACAATTCACTCCTCCACTTC
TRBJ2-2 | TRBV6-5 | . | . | CASSYSTGNTRDLFF | TGTGCCAGCAGTTACTCGACGGGAAACACCCGGGACCTGTTTTTT
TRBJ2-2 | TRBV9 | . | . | CASSVNYAGRTGELFF | TGTGCCAGCAGCGTAAACTACGCAGGGAGGACCGGGGAGCTGTTTTTT
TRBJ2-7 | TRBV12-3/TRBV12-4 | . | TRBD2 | CVSRTGLAGAGEQYF | TGTGTCAGCAGAACTGGACTAGCGGGAGCTGGGGAGCAGTACTTC
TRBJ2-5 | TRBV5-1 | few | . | CASSLAGSDQETQYF | TGCGCCAGCAGCTTGGCGGGCTCCGACCAAGAGACCCAGTACTTC
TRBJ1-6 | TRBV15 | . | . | CATSRGSTFGSPLHF | TGTGCCACCAGCAGGGGGTCGACATTTGGTTCACCCCTCCACTTT
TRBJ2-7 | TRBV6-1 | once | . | CARWGEGPSYEQYF | TGTGCCAGATGGGGAGAGGGGCCATCCTACGAGCAGTACTTC
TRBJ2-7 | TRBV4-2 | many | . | CASSQEGPLGQYF | TGTGCCAGCAGCCAAGAGGGTCCGCTCGGGCAGTACTTC
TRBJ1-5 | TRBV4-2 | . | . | CASRRNHLDSNQPQHF | TGTGCCAGCAGGCGCAACCACCTGGACAGTAATCAGCCCCAGCATTTT
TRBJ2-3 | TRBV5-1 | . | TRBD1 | CASSLGGTGGADTQYF | TGCGCCAGCAGCTTGGGCGGGACAGGGGGCGCAGATACGCAGTATTTT
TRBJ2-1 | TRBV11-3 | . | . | CSSSLERSGLVF | TGTAGTAGCAGTTTAGAACGGTCTGGGCTTGTCTTC
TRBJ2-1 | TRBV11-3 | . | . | CASVLEGRSRDERFF | TGTGCCAGCGTCCTCGAAGGGCGGTCCCGCGATGAGCGGTTCTTC
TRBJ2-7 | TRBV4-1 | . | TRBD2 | CASSQVSSGRACEQYF | TGCGCCAGCAGCCAAGTCTCCAGCGGGAGGGCCTGCGAGCAGTACTTC
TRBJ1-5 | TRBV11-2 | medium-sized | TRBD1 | CASSLGQGAQPQHF | TGTGCCAGCAGCCTGGGACAGGGGGCTCAGCCCCAGCATTTT
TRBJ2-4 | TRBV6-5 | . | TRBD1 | CASSYSGTGARNIKYF | TGTGCCAGCAGTTATTCCGGGACAGGAGCCAGAAACATTAAGTACTTC
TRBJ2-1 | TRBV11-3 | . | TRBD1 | CTSSLAQGALMDAQFF | TGTACCAGCAGCTTAGCCCAGGGGGCGTTAATGGATGCGCAGTTCTTC
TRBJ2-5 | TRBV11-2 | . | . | CASSSTWGVGEAQYF | TGTGCCAGCAGCTCCACCTGGGGGGTAGGGGAGGCCCAGTACTTC